The 25 T cell receptor beta chains presented below share a single source sample, sequenced in a study of T-cell reconstitution after alpha-beta-depleted transplantation in children. Unique molecular identifiers were incorporated into the prepared TCRbeta library. TCRdb recomputed calls from the PCR reads with MiXCR, one row per CDR3 protein. This table has around 190,000 distinct CDR3 sequences, 6.6% appearing once. Here the sequenced sample was PBMCs, taken before TCRalphabeta/CD19-depleted stem cell transplant. Receptors were obtained from a boy aged 2 to 10 with acute lymphoblastic leukemia, due to receive a stem cell transplant.

In its sample, this clonotype was seen many times. The chain recombines TRBV11-2 with TRBJ1-5, with D unclear. The ends were cut back, 1 base at V and 6 bases at J, with 7 bases in the middle. The CDR3 sequence is 13 residues long. Per germline, CDR1 SGHAT and CDR2 FQNNGV. The CDR3 nucleotides read TGTGCCAGCAGCTTAGGCCCAGGTCAGCCCCAGCATTTT. Translating it yields CASSLGPGQPQHF.

This clonotype was counted at least ten times. The chain combines TRBV3-1 with TRBJ2-1; 8 bases align to TRBD2. From germline, CDR1 is LGHDT and CDR2 YNNKEL (reference sequence). CDR3 length: 17 residues. V gave up 0 bases and J gave up 4 bases; unmatched junction bases: 8. In DNA form, the CDR3 reads TGTGCCAGCAGCCAAGATCTTCAGCGGGGGATTTACAATGAGCAGTTCTTC. It translates to CASSQDLQRGIYNEQFF.

This clonotype has a handful of counts. The chain combines TRBV3-1 with TRBJ1-6; D perhaps matches TRBD1 (6 bases). V was cut by 0 bases and J by 5 bases, with 17 bases left in between. Germline-derived CDR1 and CDR2 are LGHDT and YNNKEL (reference sequence). There are 18 residues in the CDR3. The CDR3 here is CASSQEAGGALDNSPLHF. The DNA of the CDR3 is TGTGCCAGCAGCCAAGAGGCGGGGGGCGCCTTGGATAATTCACCCCTCCACTTT.

This clonotype was observed a few times. The chain is built from TRBV21-1 and TRBJ1-1. TRBV21-1 counts as a pseudogene. CDR3 size: 14 residues. DNA for the CDR3: TGTGCCAGCAGCAAAGCTATAGGGAGAACTGAAGCTTTCTTT. This gives the protein CASSKAIGRTEAFF.

Many counts were recorded for this clonotype. The V and J genes are TRBV20-1 and TRBJ2-7, with a weak D call TRBD1 (6 bases). This CDR3 contains 13 residues. Per germline, CDR1 DFQATT and CDR2 SNEGSKA (reference sequence). V was shortened by 2 bases and J by 2 bases, with 10 bases between the two germline ends. The CDR3 reads CSARREGAYEQYF. The CDR3 DNA is TGCAGTGCTAGACGCGAGGGGGCCTACGAGCAGTACTTC.

This clonotype occurred many times. V usage is TRBV29-1 and J usage is TRBJ2-1; TRBD2 is a possible D gene (5 bases). The CDR3 covers 13 residues. V lost 8 bases and J 7 bases, leaving 18 bases between the germline ends. Germline V CDR1 and CDR2: SQVTM, ANQGSEA. The CDR3 loop reads CSTVRGGLNEQFF. CDR3 nucleotides: TGCAGCACCGTCCGGGGTGGGCTAAATGAGCAGTTCTTC.

This clonotype was seen at least ten times. This sequence joins TRBV29-1 and TRBJ2-7; perhaps TRBD1 as D (6 bases). The V end was cut by 4 bases, the J end by 0 bases, with 10 bases between. The germline CDR1 and CDR2 sequences are SQVTM and ANQGSEA. This CDR3 comprises 13 residues. The CDR3 sequence is CSVVTGASYEQYF. As DNA, the CDR3 is TGCAGCGTTGTGACAGGAGCCTCCTACGAGCAGTACTTC.

At least ten counts were recorded for this clonotype. The CDR3 DNA is TGTGCCTCTGGCAGTCGGAACACTGAAGCTTTCTTT. Translation gives CASGSRNTEAFF. The genes are TRBV30 and TRBJ1-1; D is undetermined. V was pared by 7 bases and J by 1 base, with 10 bases between. There are 12 residues in the CDR3. Germline CDR1 and CDR2: GTSNPN and SVGIG (reference sequence).

The chain carries TRBV4-3 and TRBJ2-3; 10 bases align to TRBD2. The germline gives CDR1 LGHNA, CDR2 YSLEER. With 5 bases clipped from V and 3 bases from J, the junction kept 11 bases outside the gene matches. This CDR3 spans 17 amino acids. CDR3 coding DNA: TGCGCCAGCAGCTCAGGACCGGGACTAGCGACTACAGATACGCAGTATTTT. Its protein product is CASSSGPGLATTDTQYF.

The chain is built from TRBV13 and TRBJ2-1; D is unresolved. Trimming cost V 5 bases and J 6 bases, with 11 bases left between them. Germline V lookup: CDR1 PRHDT, CDR2 FYEKMQ (reference sequence). The CDR3 is made up of 13 amino acids. The CDR3 region is CASSQTRVNEQFF. Written as DNA, the CDR3 is TGTGCCAGCAGCCAAACACGCGTCAATGAGCAGTTCTTC.

This clonotype was found a few times. The chain carries TRBV30 and TRBJ2-5; possibly TRBD2 for D (5 bases). CDR3 size: 12 residues. V gave up 3 bases and J gave up 5 bases, with 10 bases separating them. Germline V gene sequence: CDR1 GTSNPN, CDR2 SVGIG (reference sequence). DNA for the CDR3: TGTGCCTGGAGCACGGGATCGGAGACCCAGTACTTC. Translation: CAWSTGSETQYF. The full variable domain, in which reference TRBV30 and TRBJ2-5 provide the parts outside the CDR3, is SQTIHQWPATLVQPVGSPLSLECTVEGTSNPNLYWYRQAAGRGLQLLFYSVGIGQISSEVPQNLSASRPQDRQFILSSKKLLLSDSGFYLCAWSTGSETQYFGPGTRLLVL.

This clonotype was seen ten or more times. Sequence at one end of the junction differs from germline and may be a read error. This CDR3 is CSAGTGWGSF. The CDR3 nucleotides are TGCAGTGCTGGGACAGGGTGGGGAAGCTTC. The V and J genes are TRBV20-1 and TRBJ1-2, with TRBD1 identical over 9 bases. The CDR3 consists of 10 residues. Looked up from germline, CDR1 is DFQATT and CDR2 is SNEGSKA (reference sequence).

Many counts were recorded for this clonotype. V usage is TRBV5-1 and J usage is TRBJ1-1; no clear D. The CDR3 is made up of 14 amino acids. Germline V CDR1 and CDR2: SGHRS, YFSETQ. Deletions cut 0 bases from V and 2 bases from J, with 8 bases between. CDR3: CASSLGASNTEAFF. The CDR3 DNA is TGCGCCAGCAGCTTGGGGGCCAGTAACACTGAAGCTTTCTTT.

About this clonotype itself: The DNA is omitted, as the CDR3 cannot be located on it reliably, and the CDR3 follows TCRdb's listing. The chain has TRBV27 and TRBJ2-2; the table's D call, TRBD1, has no DNA check behind it. Germline lookup yields CDR1 MNHEY and CDR2 SMNVEV (reference sequence). The CDR3 is 16 residues long, ends included. CDR3 sequence: CASSLLGQGDGELFFF.

This clonotype has more than one count but fewer than ten. This sequence joins TRBV7-9 and TRBJ2-1; TRBD2 aligns across 9 bases. V was clipped by 1 base and J by 7 bases; unmatched bases: 5. Germline-derived CDR1 and CDR2 are SEHNR and FQNEAQ (reference sequence). This CDR3 comprises 15 residues. CDR3 nucleotides: TGTGCCAGCAGCTTAGAGCGGGGGGCTCGGAATGAGCAGTTCTTC. It encodes CASSLERGARNEQFF.

This clonotype was observed many times. This sequence joins TRBV28 and TRBJ2-7, with 7 bases aligning to TRBD2. Germline CDR1 is MDHEN and CDR2 is SYDVKM. This CDR3 has 17 residues. After removal of 1 base from V and 4 bases from J, the junction contained 13 bases not matched to a gene. The CDR3 sequence: CASSLSSDGGSKYEQYF. In nucleotides, the CDR3 is TGTGCCAGCAGTTTATCGAGTGATGGCGGGAGTAAGTACGAGCAGTACTTC. The full variable domain, its missing parts supplied by reference TRBV28 and TRBJ2-7, is DVKVTQSSRYLVKRTGEKVFLECVQDMDHENMFWYRQDPGLGLRLIYFSYDVKMKEKGDIPEGYSVSREKKERFSLILESASTNQTSMYLCASSLSSDGGSKYEQYFGPGTRLTVT.

The rearrangement joins TRBV15 to TRBJ1-1; the D is unclear. Between the trimmed V and J ends, which lost 8 bases and 0 bases, there was a span of 10 bases. Germline-derived CDR1 and CDR2 are LNHNV and YYDKDF (reference sequence). CDR3 length: 13 residues. The CDR3 loop reads CATGDAVNTEAFF. The DNA for the CDR3 is TGTGCCACCGGCGATGCAGTGAACACTGAAGCTTTCTTT.

The chain links TRBV28 to TRBJ1-1, with D unresolved. The V gene lost 3 bases and the J gene lost 0 bases, with 5 bases spanning the gap. The germline V gene has CDR1 MDHEN and CDR2 SYDVKM. The CDR3 contains 13 residues. The CDR3 sequence is CASSFELNTEAFF. The CDR3 nucleotides are TGTGCCAGCAGTTTTGAATTGAACACTGAAGCTTTCTTT.

This clonotype was found many times. V usage is TRBV4-2 and J usage is TRBJ2-2; 10 bases line up with TRBD2. The CDR3 runs 18 residues. The V segment lost 4 bases and the J segment 1 base; nucleotides outside the gene matches: 9. The germline gives CDR1 LGHNA, CDR2 YNFKEQ. CDR3 sequence reads: CASSPWASGGQNTGELFF. As DNA, the CDR3 is TGTGCCAGCAGCCCTTGGGCTAGCGGGGGCCAGAACACCGGGGAGCTGTTTTTT.

This chain joins TRBV3-1 and TRBJ1-1; maybe TRBD1 (6 bases). The CDR3 runs 12 residues. Trimming removed 1 base from V and 10 bases from J, with 10 bases in between. Germline-derived CDR1 and CDR2 are LGHDT and YNNKEL (reference sequence). The CDR3 protein is CASSQGQVRAFF. CDR3 bases: TGTGCCAGCAGCCAAGGACAGGTTCGAGCTTTCTTT.

V is TRBV24-1 and J is TRBJ1-2; the D is unclear. The V gene lost 5 bases and the J gene lost 1 base, with 19 bases spanning the gap. Germline V gene lookup returns CDR1 KGHDR and CDR2 SFDVKD. The CDR3 contains 17 residues. CDR3 residues: CATSGAGGPNFNYGYTF. The CDR3 nucleotides are TGTGCCACCAGTGGTGCGGGCGGTCCAAATTTTAACTATGGCTACACCTTC.

This clonotype has a count of ten or more. CDR3 protein: CSAFNWNPFTEAFF. The CDR3 region has the DNA TGCAGTGCATTTAATTGGAACCCCTTTACTGAAGCTTTCTTT. The gene calls are TRBV20-1 and TRBJ1-1; D unclear. This CDR3 contains 14 residues. Between the trimmed V and J ends, which lost 6 bases and 5 bases, there was a span of 19 bases. The germline CDR1 and CDR2 sequences are DFQATT and SNEGSKA (reference sequence).

This clonotype was seen ten or more times. The chain joins TRBV28 to TRBJ1-5, with 10 bases matching TRBD1. Germline V gene data show CDR1 as MDHEN and CDR2 as SYDVKM. Trimming removed 8 bases from V and 3 bases from J; junction bases left unmatched: 7. The CDR3 is 15 amino acids. The CDR3 protein is CASCHGTGANQPQHF. The CDR3 coding sequence is TGTGCCAGCTGCCACGGGACAGGGGCCAATCAGCCCCAGCATTTT.

Only a few counts were recorded for this clonotype. V is TRBV14 and J is TRBJ2-1, with D perhaps matching TRBD1 or TRBD2 (5 bases each). CDR3 size: 15 residues. V dropped 4 bases and J dropped 6 bases, with 16 bases sitting between them. CDR1 is SGHDN and CDR2 is FVKESK in the germline V gene. CDR3 region: CASSRDGFVLNEQFF. As DNA, the CDR3 is TGTGCCAGCAGCCGGGACGGATTCGTACTCAATGAGCAGTTCTTC.

This clonotype was seen a handful of times. The chain joins TRBV7-2 to TRBJ1-1, with a weak D call TRBD1 (6 bases). Trimming left V 1 base short and J 2 bases short, with 20 bases between. Germline-derived CDR1 and CDR2 are SGHTA and FQGNSA. This CDR3 is 18 amino acids long. The CDR3 nucleotides read TGTGCCAGCAGCTTAGGCTATATGCGGACAGCAAGAAACACTGAAGCTTTCTTT. Translation gives CASSLGYMRTARNTEAFF.